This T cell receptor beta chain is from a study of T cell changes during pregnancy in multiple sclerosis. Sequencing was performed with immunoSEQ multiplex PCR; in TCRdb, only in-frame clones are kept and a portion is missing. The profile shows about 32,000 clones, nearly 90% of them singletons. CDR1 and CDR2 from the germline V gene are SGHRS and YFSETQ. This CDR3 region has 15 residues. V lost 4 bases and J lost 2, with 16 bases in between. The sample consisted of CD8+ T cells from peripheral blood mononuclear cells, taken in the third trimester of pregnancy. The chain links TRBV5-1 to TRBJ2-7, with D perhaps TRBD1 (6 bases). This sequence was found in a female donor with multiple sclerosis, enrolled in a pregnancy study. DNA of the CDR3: TGCGCCAGCAGCCAGGAAGGGACACCCGCCTACGAGCAGTACTTC. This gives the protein CASSQEGTPAYEQYF.